These 16 T cell receptor beta chains originate from one sample sequenced in a study of T cell clusters in autoimmune cytopenias. One tube held mixed TRB-A and TRB-B primer pools for touch-down PCR. TCRdb re-called the multiplex PCR reads and catalogs CDR3 proteins one per entry, DNA excluded. This sample lists just under 3,000 distinct CDR3 sequences; its ten largest clones have approximately 6.7%. Each sample's input was roughly 250 ng genomic DNA, roughly 40,000 genome equivalents. This sample also belongs to another study, concerning T cell repertoires in aging, cancer and after chemotherapy.

The sequencing sample was made of peripheral blood. These receptors were collected from a human donor in good health.

This clonotype counts as medium-sized by frequency. The chain couples TRBV5-4 to TRBJ2-3; with no DNA, the TCRdb D assignment of TRBD2 cannot be verified. The CDR3 spans 13 residues. CDR1 is SGHNT, CDR2 YYREEE, per germline (reference sequence). The chain's CDR3 is CASSLEEGDTQYF. Combining the CDR3 with reference TRBV5-4 and TRBJ2-3 gives the whole variable domain ETGVTQSPTHLIKTRGQQVTLRCSSQSGHNTVSWYQQALGQGPQFIFQYYREEENGRGNFPPRFSGLQFPNYSSELNVNALELDDSALYLCASSLEEGDTQYFGPGTRLTVL.

By frequency, this clonotype is medium-sized. This chain links TRBV7-9 with TRBJ2-1; the TCRdb call, TRBD2, lacks DNA for checking. The germline CDR1 and CDR2 sequences are SEHNR and FQNEAQ (reference sequence). The CDR3 is made up of 16 amino acids. The CDR3: CASSSETSGAYNEQFF.

This clonotype is called medium-sized (0.01 to 0.1%) based on its frequency. The rearrangement links TRBV5-1 to TRBJ1-4; checking the TCRdb D call of TRBD1 is not possible without DNA. The CDR3 consists of 15 residues. CDR1 is SGHRS and CDR2 is YFSETQ in the germline V gene. CDR3 region: CASSLSRGEGEKLFF.

The rearrangement joins TRBV27 to TRBJ2-1; the TCRdb call, TRBD2, lacks DNA for checking. The CDR3 extends over 14 amino acids. CDR1 MNHEY and CDR2 SMNVEV come from the germline V gene (reference sequence). CDR3 sequence reads: CASSGGGQHNEQFF.

This clonotype is deemed medium-sized by its frequency. The CDR3 sequence is CASSQEVIRGNEQFF. The V gene is TRBV4-3, the J gene TRBJ2-1; TCRdb proposes TRBD1, but this gene call is untestable without DNA. The CDR3 runs 15 residues. CDR1 and CDR2 (germline): LGHNA, YSLEER.

This clonotype is deemed medium-sized (0.01 to 0.1%) by its frequency. J is TRBJ2-7 and V is TRBV19; TCRdb indicates TRBD1, and absent DNA this call remains unverified. The CDR3 runs to 13 residues. Germline assignment: CDR1 LNHDA and CDR2 SQIVND (reference sequence). CDR3 region: CASSNQGSYEQYF.

This clonotype is medium-sized by frequency. J is TRBJ2-5 and V is TRBV19; the TCRdb D gene call, TRBD2, has no DNA to confirm it. This CDR3 contains 16 residues. CDR1 and CDR2 from the germline V gene are LNHDA and SQIVND (reference sequence). The CDR3 loop is CASSLGTSIWAETQYF.

This clonotype is medium-sized by frequency. This chain links TRBV19 with TRBJ2-5; with no DNA, the TCRdb D assignment of TRBD2 cannot be verified. This CDR3 comprises 18 residues. Germline CDR1 LNHDA, CDR2 SQIVND (reference sequence). The CDR3 sequence is CASSMRPPLAGGPKTQYF.

This clonotype is called medium-sized based on its frequency. V gene TRBV27 combines with J gene TRBJ1-2. The CDR3 consists of 14 residues. CDR1 and CDR2 (germline): MNHEY, SMNVEV (reference sequence). The CDR3 protein is CASSTLVTNYGYTF.

By frequency, this clonotype registers medium-sized (0.01 to 0.1%). J is TRBJ1-1 and V is TRBV18. Germline lookup yields CDR1 KGHSH and CDR2 LQKENI. This CDR3 spans 14 amino acids. Here the CDR3 reads CASSPRSQNTEAFF.

The chain links TRBV4-3 to TRBJ1-4. The CDR3 runs 13 residues. Germline V CDR1 and CDR2: LGHNA, YSLEER. The CDR3 region is CASSQALNEKLFF.

This clonotype is deemed medium-sized by its frequency. J is TRBJ2-6 and V is TRBV11-1; as DNA is missing, the TRBD1 call by TCRdb cannot be tested. The CDR3 runs to 16 residues. Germline V lookup: CDR1 SGHAT, CDR2 FQDESV (reference sequence). The CDR3 region is CASSARGSSGANVLTF.

According to its frequency, this clonotype is medium-sized (0.01 to 0.1%). The chain has TRBV15 and TRBJ1-2. CDR1 is LNHNV and CDR2 is YYDKDF in the germline V gene (reference sequence). The CDR3 length is 13 residues. The chain's CDR3 is CATSIGGGYGYTF.

This clonotype is called medium-sized based on its frequency. The chain uses TRBV10-1 and TRBJ1-4. The CDR3 sequence is 13 residues long. The V gene's germline CDR1 is WNHNN and CDR2 SYGVQD (reference sequence). CDR3 region: CASSSRFAEKLFF.

This clonotype registers medium-sized (0.01 to 0.1%) by frequency. The CDR3 region is CASSYRRVDSPLHF. The gene calls are TRBV6-2 or TRBV6-3 and TRBJ1-6. The CDR3 totals 14 residues. The germline gives CDR1 MNHEY, CDR2 SVGEGT.

This clonotype is identified as medium-sized (0.01 to 0.1%) from frequency. This sequence joins TRBV7-9 and TRBJ2-1. The germline CDR1 and CDR2 sequences are SEHNR and FQNEAQ (reference sequence). CDR3 length equals 15 residues. CDR3 sequence: CASSPSGRPHNEQFF.